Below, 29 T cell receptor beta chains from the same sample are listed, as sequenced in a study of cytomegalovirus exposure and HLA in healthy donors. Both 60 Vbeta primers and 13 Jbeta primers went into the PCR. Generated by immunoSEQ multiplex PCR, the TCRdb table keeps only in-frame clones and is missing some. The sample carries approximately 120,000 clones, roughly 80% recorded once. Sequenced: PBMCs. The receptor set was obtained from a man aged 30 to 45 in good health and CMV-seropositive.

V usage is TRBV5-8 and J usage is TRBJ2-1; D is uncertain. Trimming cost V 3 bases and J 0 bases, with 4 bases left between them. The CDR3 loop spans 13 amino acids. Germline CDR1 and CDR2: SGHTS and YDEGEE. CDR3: CASSYFSYNEQFF. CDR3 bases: TGTGCCAGCAGCTACTTCTCCTACAATGAGCAGTTCTTC.

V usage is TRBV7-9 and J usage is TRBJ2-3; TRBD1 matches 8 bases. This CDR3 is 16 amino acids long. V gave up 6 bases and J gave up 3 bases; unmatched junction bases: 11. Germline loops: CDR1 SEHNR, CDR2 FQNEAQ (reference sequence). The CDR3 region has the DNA TGTGCCAGCAGACGGGCGACAGGGGAAGTGACAGATACGCAGTATTTT. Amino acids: CASRRATGEVTDTQYF.

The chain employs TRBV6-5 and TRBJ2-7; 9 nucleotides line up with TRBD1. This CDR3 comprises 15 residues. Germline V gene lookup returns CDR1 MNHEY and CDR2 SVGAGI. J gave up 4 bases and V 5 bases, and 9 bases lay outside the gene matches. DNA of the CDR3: TGTGCCAGCAGTCCACAGGGGGCATCTGGGTACGAGCAGTACTTC. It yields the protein CASSPQGASGYEQYF.

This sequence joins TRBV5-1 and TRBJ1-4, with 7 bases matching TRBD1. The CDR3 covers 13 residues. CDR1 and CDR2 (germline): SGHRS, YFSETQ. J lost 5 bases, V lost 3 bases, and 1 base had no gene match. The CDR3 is CASSWDRNEKLFF. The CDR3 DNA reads TGCGCCAGCAGCTGGGACAGAAATGAAAAACTGTTTTTT.

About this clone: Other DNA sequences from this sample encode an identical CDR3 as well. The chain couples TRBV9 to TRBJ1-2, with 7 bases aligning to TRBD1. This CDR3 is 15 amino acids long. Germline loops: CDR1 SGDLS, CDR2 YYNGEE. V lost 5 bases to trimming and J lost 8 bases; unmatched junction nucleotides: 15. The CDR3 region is CASSSVERDRTGYTF. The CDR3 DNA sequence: TGTGCCAGCAGTTCCGTAGAGAGGGACAGAACCGGCTACACCTTC.

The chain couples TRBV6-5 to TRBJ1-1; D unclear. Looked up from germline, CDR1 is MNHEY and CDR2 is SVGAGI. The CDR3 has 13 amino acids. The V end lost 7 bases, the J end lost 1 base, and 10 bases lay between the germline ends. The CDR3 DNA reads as TGTGCCAGCAAAAGCCTAGGGAACACTGAAGCTTTCTTT. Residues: CASKSLGNTEAFF.

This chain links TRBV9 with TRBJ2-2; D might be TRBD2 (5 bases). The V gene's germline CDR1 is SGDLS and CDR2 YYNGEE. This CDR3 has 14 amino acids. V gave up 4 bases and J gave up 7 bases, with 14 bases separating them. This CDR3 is CASSPLSGNGELFF. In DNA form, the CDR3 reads TGTGCCAGCAGCCCTTTATCGGGGAACGGGGAGCTGTTTTTT. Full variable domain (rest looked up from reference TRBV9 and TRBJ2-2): DSGVTQTPKHLITATGQRVTLRCSPRSGDLSVYWYQQSLDQGLQFLIQYYNGEERAKGNILERFSAQQFPDLHSELNLSSLELGDSALYFCASSPLSGNGELFFGEGSRLTVL.

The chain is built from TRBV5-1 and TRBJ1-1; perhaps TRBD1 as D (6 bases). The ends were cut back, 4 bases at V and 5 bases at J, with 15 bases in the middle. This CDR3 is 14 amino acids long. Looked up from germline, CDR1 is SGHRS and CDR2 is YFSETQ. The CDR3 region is CASSGGARRTEAFF. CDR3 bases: TGCGCCAGCAGCGGGGGGGCGCGGCGGACTGAAGCTTTCTTT.

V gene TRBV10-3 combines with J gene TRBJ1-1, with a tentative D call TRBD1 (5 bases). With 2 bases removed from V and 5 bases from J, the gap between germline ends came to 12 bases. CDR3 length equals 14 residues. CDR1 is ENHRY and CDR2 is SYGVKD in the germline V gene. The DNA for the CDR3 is TGTGCCATCAGTGAGAACACGGAGGGGACTGAAGCTTTCTTT. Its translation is CAISENTEGTEAFF.

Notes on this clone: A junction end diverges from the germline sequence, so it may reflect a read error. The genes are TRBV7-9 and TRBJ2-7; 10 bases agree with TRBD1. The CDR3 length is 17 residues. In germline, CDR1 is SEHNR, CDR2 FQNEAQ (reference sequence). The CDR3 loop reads CSSSPTPGQGVPYEQYF. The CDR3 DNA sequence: TGTTCCAGCAGCCCTACCCCTGGACAGGGGGTACCCTACGAGCAGTACTTC. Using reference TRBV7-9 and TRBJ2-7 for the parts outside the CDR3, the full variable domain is DTGVSQNPRHKITKRGQNVTFRCDPISEHNRLYWYRQTLGQGPEFLTYFQNEAQLEKSRLLSDRFSAERPKGSFSTLEIQRTEQGDSAMYLCSSSPTPGQGVPYEQYFGPGTRLTVT.

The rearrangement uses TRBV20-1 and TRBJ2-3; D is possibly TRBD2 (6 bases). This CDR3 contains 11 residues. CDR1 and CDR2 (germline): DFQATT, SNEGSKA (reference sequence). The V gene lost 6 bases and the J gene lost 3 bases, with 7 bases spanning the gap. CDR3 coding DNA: TGCAGTGCCCGGGGGACAGATACGCAGTATTTT. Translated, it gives CSARGTDTQYF.

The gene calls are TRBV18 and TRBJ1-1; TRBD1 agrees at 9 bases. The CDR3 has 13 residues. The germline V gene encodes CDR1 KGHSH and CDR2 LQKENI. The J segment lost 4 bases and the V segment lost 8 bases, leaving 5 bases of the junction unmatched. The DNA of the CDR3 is TGTGCCAGCCAGACAGGGGGTGGCACTGAAGCTTTCTTT. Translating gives CASQTGGGTEAFF.

DNA for the CDR3: TGTGCCAGCAGTTACAACAAGGGACAGTTCTATGGCTACACCTTC. Protein: CASSYNKGQFYGYTF. V usage is TRBV6-5 and J usage is TRBJ1-2; 7 nucleotides line up with TRBD1. CDR1 MNHEY and CDR2 SVGAGI come from the germline V gene. The trim removed 2 bases at V and 4 bases at J, leaving 7 bases unmatched. The CDR3 covers 15 residues.

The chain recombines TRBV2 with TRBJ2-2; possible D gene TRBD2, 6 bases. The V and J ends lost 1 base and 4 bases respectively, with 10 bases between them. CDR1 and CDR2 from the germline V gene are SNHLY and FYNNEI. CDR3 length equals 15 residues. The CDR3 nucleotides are TGTGCCAGCAGTGAAGGGGCGGGGTTCACCGGGGAGCTGTTTTTT. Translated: CASSEGAGFTGELFF.

The CDR3 region has the DNA TGCGCCAGCAGCGGGACGGGGACAGGAAAAATCATGAACACTGAAGCTTTCTTT. Residues: CASSGTGTGKIMNTEAFF. The chain joins TRBV4-1 to TRBJ1-1, with 8 bases identical to TRBD1. Germline CDR1 is MGHRA and CDR2 is YSYEKL. The CDR3 sequence is 18 residues long. Trimming cost V 5 bases and J 0 bases; bases outside gene matches: 14.

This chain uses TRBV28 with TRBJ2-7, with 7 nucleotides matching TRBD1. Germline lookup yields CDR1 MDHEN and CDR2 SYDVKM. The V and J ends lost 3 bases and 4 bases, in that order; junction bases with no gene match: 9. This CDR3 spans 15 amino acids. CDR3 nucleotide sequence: TGTGCCAGCAGTTTGCCCGGGACAGACAAGTACGAGCAGTACTTC. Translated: CASSLPGTDKYEQYF.

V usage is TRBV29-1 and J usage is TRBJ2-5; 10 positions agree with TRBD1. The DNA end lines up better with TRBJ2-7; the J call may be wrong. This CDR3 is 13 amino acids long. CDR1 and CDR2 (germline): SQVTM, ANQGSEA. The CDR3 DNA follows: TGCAGCGTTGCGGGACAGGGGTCCGACGAGCAGTACTTC. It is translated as CSVAGQGSDEQYF.

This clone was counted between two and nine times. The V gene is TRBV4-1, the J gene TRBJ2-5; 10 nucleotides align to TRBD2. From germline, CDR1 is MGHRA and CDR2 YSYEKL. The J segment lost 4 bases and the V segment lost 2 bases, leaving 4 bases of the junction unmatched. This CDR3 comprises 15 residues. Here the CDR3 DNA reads TGCGCCAGCAGCCAACCGGGACTAGCGAGAGAGACCCAGTACTTC. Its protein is CASSQPGLARETQYF.

The CDR3 here is CASKRTAVTDTQYF. Written as DNA, the CDR3 is TGTGCCAGCAAACGTACGGCGGTCACGGATACGCAGTATTTT. V is TRBV6-1 and J is TRBJ2-3; D is undetermined. Trimming left V 7 bases short and J 6 bases short, with 17 bases between. The CDR3 length is 14 residues. Germline lookup yields CDR1 MNHNS and CDR2 SASEGT.

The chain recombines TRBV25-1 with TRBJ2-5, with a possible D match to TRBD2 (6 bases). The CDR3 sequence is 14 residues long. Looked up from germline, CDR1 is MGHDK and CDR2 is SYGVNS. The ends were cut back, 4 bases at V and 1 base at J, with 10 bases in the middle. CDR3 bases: TGTGCCAGCAGTGGCTACGGGAGCCAAGAGACCCAGTACTTC. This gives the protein CASSGYGSQETQYF. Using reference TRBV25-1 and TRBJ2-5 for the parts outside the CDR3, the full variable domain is EADIYQTPRYLVIGTGKKITLECSQTMGHDKMYWYQQDPGMELHLIHYSYGVNSTEKGDLSSESTVSRIRTEHFPLTLESARPSHTSQYLCASSGYGSQETQYFGPGTRLLVL.

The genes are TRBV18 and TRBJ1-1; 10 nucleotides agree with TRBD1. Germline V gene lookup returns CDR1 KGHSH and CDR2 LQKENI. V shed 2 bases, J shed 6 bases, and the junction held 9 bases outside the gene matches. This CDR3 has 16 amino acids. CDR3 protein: CASSPLKDRGSSEAFF. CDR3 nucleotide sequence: TGTGCCAGCTCACCATTGAAGGACAGGGGGTCCTCTGAAGCTTTCTTT.

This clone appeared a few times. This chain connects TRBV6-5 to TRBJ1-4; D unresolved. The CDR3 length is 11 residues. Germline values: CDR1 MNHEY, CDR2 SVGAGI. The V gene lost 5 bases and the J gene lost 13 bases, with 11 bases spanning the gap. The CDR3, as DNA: TGTGCCAGCAGTCGTGAACAGATACTGTTTTTT. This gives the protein CASSREQILFF.

This chain's CDR3 is CASSVGVSETQYF. For the CDR3, the DNA is TGTGCCAGCAGCGTAGGAGTCTCGGAGACCCAGTACTTC. This chain connects TRBV9 to TRBJ2-5; D remains unclear. The CDR3 extends over 13 amino acids. Per germline, CDR1 SGDLS and CDR2 YYNGEE. The V and J ends lost 0 bases and 5 bases respectively, with 8 bases between them.

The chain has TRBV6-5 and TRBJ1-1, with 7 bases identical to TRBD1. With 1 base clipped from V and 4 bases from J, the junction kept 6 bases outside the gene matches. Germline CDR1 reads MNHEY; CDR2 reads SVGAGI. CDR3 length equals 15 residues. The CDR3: CASSYFNQGGTEAFF. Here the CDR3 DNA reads TGTGCCAGCAGTTACTTTAATCAGGGGGGCACTGAAGCTTTCTTT.

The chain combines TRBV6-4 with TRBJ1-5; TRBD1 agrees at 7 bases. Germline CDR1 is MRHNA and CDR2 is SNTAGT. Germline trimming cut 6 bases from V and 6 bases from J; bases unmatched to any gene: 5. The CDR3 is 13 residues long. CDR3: CASRTGVPQPQHF. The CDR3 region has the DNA TGTGCCAGCAGAACAGGGGTCCCTCAGCCCCAGCATTTT.

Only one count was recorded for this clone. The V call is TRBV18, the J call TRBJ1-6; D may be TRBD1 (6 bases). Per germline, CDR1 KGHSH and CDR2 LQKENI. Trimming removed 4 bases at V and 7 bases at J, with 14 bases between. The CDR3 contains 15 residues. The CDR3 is CASSLRTALNSPLHF. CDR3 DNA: TGTGCCAGCTCACTGAGGACAGCACTCAATTCACCCCTCCACTTT.

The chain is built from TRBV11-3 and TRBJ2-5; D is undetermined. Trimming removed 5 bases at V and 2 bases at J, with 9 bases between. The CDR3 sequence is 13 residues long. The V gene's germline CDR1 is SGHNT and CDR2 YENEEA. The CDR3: CASSQDLQETQYF. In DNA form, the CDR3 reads TGTGCCAGCAGCCAGGATCTTCAAGAGACCCAGTACTTC.

The CDR3 DNA reads as TGCAGCGTTTTTACAGGAGCTGGAAACACCATATATTTT. Translated, it gives CSVFTGAGNTIYF. The chain is built from TRBV29-1 and TRBJ1-3; TRBD1 might be the D (5 bases). There are 13 residues in the CDR3. Germline assignment: CDR1 SQVTM and CDR2 ANQGSEA. V lost 5 bases to trimming and J lost 2 bases, with 10 bases between them. The full variable domain, completed using reference TRBV29-1 and TRBJ1-3, is SAVISQKPSRDICQRGTSLTIQCQVDSQVTMMFWYRQQPGQSLTLIATANQGSEATYESGFVIDKFPISRPNLTFSTLTVSNMSPEDSSIYLCSVFTGAGNTIYFGEGSWLTVV.

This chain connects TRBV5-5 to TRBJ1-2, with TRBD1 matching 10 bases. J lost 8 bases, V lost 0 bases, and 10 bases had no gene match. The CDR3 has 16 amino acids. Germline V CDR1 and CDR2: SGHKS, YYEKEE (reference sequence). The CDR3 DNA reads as TGTGCCAGCAGCTTGGTTGTAAGGACAGGGGGGAAGGGCTACACCTTC. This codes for CASSLVVRTGGKGYTF. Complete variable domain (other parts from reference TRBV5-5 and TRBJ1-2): DAGVTQSPTHLIKTRGQQVTLRCSPISGHKSVSWYQQVLGQGPQFIFQYYEKEERGRGNFPDRFSARQFPNYSSELNVNALLLGDSALYLCASSLVVRTGGKGYTFGSGTRLTVV.